Following are 29 T cell receptor beta chains from one sample sequenced in a study of CD8 T cells in Susac syndrome. Reverse transcription used roughly 0.5 to 1 ug RNA and random hexamers. TCRdb re-derived calls from the immunoSEQ multiplex PCR reads in MiXCR, one entry per CDR3 protein. The table includes over 150,000 distinct CDR3 sequences, about 96% detected once. The sequenced sample consisted of CD4+ T cells from PBMCs. These receptors all come from a human donor with Susac syndrome.

The chain carries TRBV6-6 and TRBJ1-5, with D possibly TRBD1 on 5 matching bases. The CDR3 is 13 amino acids. Germline V gene data show CDR1 as MNHNY and CDR2 as SVGAGI (reference sequence). V was cut by 7 bases and J by 5 bases, with 12 bases left in between. The CDR3 reads CASNRQGDQPQHF. The CDR3 DNA reads TGTGCCAGCAACCGTCAGGGAGATCAGCCCCAGCATTTT.

V gene TRBV29-1 combines with J gene TRBJ2-3; 9 bases agree with TRBD2. Per germline, CDR1 SQVTM and CDR2 ANQGSEA. The CDR3 runs to 16 residues. V was pared by 7 bases and J by 6 bases, with 17 bases of the junction left unmatched. CDR3 coding DNA: TGCAGCGCCCCGGGGGGCGGGGGGGCAGGTGATGATACGCAGTATTTT. Translated: CSAPGGGGAGDDTQYF.

V and J are TRBV12-3 or TRBV12-4 and TRBJ2-1; D may be TRBD1 or TRBD2 (5 bases each). V was clipped by 5 bases and J by 0 bases, with 14 bases between them. This CDR3 contains 16 residues. The DNA for the CDR3 is TGTGCCAGCAGTAATACCCCAGGGAGCTCCTACAATGAGCAGTTCTTC. As protein: CASSNTPGSSYNEQFF.

The chain links TRBV19 to TRBJ2-2; D is tentatively TRBD1 or TRBD2 (5 bases each). Per germline, CDR1 LNHDA and CDR2 SQIVND (reference sequence). This CDR3 is 16 amino acids long. Trimming shortened V by 9 bases and J by 5 bases, and 22 bases separated the two germline ends. CDR3 amino acids: CASLGLVGELTGELFF. CDR3 nucleotide sequence: TGTGCCAGCCTCGGTCTGGTAGGGGAGTTGACCGGGGAGCTGTTTTTT.

The chain recombines TRBV5-6 with TRBJ2-1; D possibly corresponds to TRBD2 (5 bases). Germline V gene sequence: CDR1 SGHDT, CDR2 YYEEEE. This CDR3 has 17 residues. V gave up 0 bases and J gave up 0 bases, with 13 bases separating them. The CDR3 DNA reads TGTGCCAGCAGCTTGGCCCTAGCCGGAAGCTCCTACAATGAGCAGTTCTTC. Protein sequence: CASSLALAGSSYNEQFF.

This chain joins TRBV28 and TRBJ2-4, with a tentative D call TRBD1 (6 bases). Germline V gene sequence: CDR1 MDHEN, CDR2 SYDVKM. This CDR3 has 13 amino acids. The V gene lost 10 bases and the J gene lost 3 bases, with 13 bases spanning the gap. The CDR3 here is CATNRAGKNIQYF. The CDR3, as DNA: TGTGCCACGAACAGGGCTGGCAAAAACATTCAGTACTTC.

The chain carries TRBV2 and TRBJ2-2; D is unclear. Trimming pared 3 bases from V and 0 bases from J, leaving 8 bases between. From germline, CDR1 is SNHLY and CDR2 FYNNEI. This CDR3 has 15 residues. CDR3 bases: TGTGCCAGCAGTGACATCCTCTCGAACACCGGGGAGCTGTTTTTT. As protein: CASSDILSNTGELFF.

V and J are TRBV20-1 and TRBJ2-3; D may correspond to TRBD1 or TRBD2 (5 bases each). This CDR3 has 10 amino acids. V lost 3 bases and J 15 bases, leaving 13 bases between the germline ends. Germline V gene data show CDR1 as DFQATT and CDR2 as SNEGSKA (reference sequence). The CDR3 DNA follows: TGCAGTGCTAGTGCCAGGGAGAGTTATTTT. This encodes CSASARESYF.

The CDR3 loop reads CASSHGWGQGQPYEQYF. The CDR3 region has the DNA TGTGCCAGCAGCCATGGCTGGGGTCAGGGACAGCCCTACGAGCAGTACTTC. The chain links TRBV7-2 to TRBJ2-7, with 7 bases that match TRBD1. The V gene's germline CDR1 is SGHTA and CDR2 FQGNSA. The CDR3 has 17 residues. V shed 5 bases, J shed 2 bases, and the junction held 15 bases outside the gene matches.

The chain combines TRBV30 with TRBJ2-7; D may be TRBD1 or TRBD2 (5 bases each). The ends were cut back, 5 bases at V and 0 bases at J, with 14 bases in the middle. This CDR3 region has 14 residues. The germline CDR1 and CDR2 sequences are GTSNPN and SVGIG (reference sequence). The CDR3: CAWWDVKSSYEQYF. The CDR3 bases are TGTGCCTGGTGGGACGTCAAAAGCTCCTACGAGCAGTACTTC.

V usage is TRBV12-3 or TRBV12-4 and J usage is TRBJ1-5; D not resolved. Trimming took 5 bases from V and 5 from J, leaving 10 bases between them. CDR3 size: 13 residues. The CDR3 DNA sequence: TGTGCCAGCAGTAAGACTTGGGATCAGCCCCAGCATTTT. Translated, it gives CASSKTWDQPQHF.

The chain has TRBV20-1 and TRBJ2-5; D is possibly TRBD1 (6 bases). Germline V gene sequence: CDR1 DFQATT, CDR2 SNEGSKA (reference sequence). Trimming took off 1 base at V and 5 bases at J, with 17 bases between the two ends. CDR3 length: 15 residues. The DNA for the CDR3 is TGCAGTGCTAGAGTCGACAGGACTCTGGGGGAGACCCAGTACTTC. Translation gives CSARVDRTLGETQYF.

CDR3 in amino acids: CASTLSSGRGNEQFF. The DNA for the CDR3 is TGTGCCAGCACCCTGAGTAGCGGGAGGGGCAATGAGCAGTTCTTC. The chain recombines TRBV6-5 with TRBJ2-1; 11 bases map to TRBD2. Germline CDR1 reads MNHEY; CDR2 reads SVGAGI. The CDR3 contains 15 residues. After removal of 7 bases from V and 6 bases from J, the junction contained 8 bases not matched to a gene.

The chain combines TRBV9 with TRBJ1-1; 7 bases match TRBD1. This CDR3 spans 14 amino acids. Losses at the gene ends were 0 bases for V and 5 bases for J; bases not matched to a gene: 4. Germline V gene sequence: CDR1 SGDLS, CDR2 YYNGEE. CDR3 bases: TGTGCCAGCAGCGTAGCACAGGGGAGGACTGAAGCTTTCTTT. This encodes CASSVAQGRTEAFF.

The chain combines TRBV20-1 with TRBJ2-1; TRBD2 aligns across 7 bases. The germline gives CDR1 DFQATT, CDR2 SNEGSKA (reference sequence). With 5 bases clipped from V and 4 bases from J, the junction kept 20 bases outside the gene matches. This CDR3 is 18 amino acids long. The CDR3 region is CSASHPRRAGVGYNEQFF. The CDR3 DNA sequence: TGCAGTGCTTCCCATCCCAGACGGGCGGGAGTCGGGTACAATGAGCAGTTCTTC.

This clonotype was found a few times. This chain joins TRBV6-6 and TRBJ2-7; D might be TRBD1 or TRBD2, each matching 6 bases. Germline CDR1 reads MNHNY; CDR2 reads SVGAGI (reference sequence). V was clipped by 8 bases and J by 3 bases, with 17 bases between them. CDR3 length equals 14 residues. CDR3 protein: CASSRGTRDYEQYF. CDR3 sequence (DNA): TGTGCCAGCTCCCGGGGGACAAGAGACTACGAGCAGTACTTC.

The chain links TRBV5-4 to TRBJ1-3; no clear D. Germline V gives CDR1 SGHNT, CDR2 YYREEE (reference sequence). The CDR3 has 14 residues. Trimming took off 0 bases at V and 2 bases at J, with 6 bases between the two ends. As DNA, the CDR3 is TGTGCCAGCAGCTTGGCTGGGGCTGGAAACACCATATATTTT. It translates to CASSLAGAGNTIYF.

The gene calls are TRBV4-1 and TRBJ1-5; D remains ambiguous. In germline, CDR1 is MGHRA, CDR2 YSYEKL. Trimming removed 0 bases at V and 6 bases at J, with 12 bases between. This CDR3 has 15 residues. CDR3 sequence (DNA): TGCGCCAGCAGCCAAGAGAAGGGTGGAGGTCAGCCCCAGCATTTT. Protein sequence: CASSQEKGGGQPQHF.

The V gene is TRBV4-2, the J gene TRBJ1-1; D remains unclear. Germline lookup yields CDR1 LGHNA and CDR2 YNFKEQ. This CDR3 has 12 residues. V dropped 3 bases and J dropped 6 bases, with 8 bases sitting between them. The CDR3 sequence is CASSQRFSEAFF. DNA for the CDR3: TGTGCCAGCAGCCAGCGTTTCTCTGAAGCTTTCTTT.

The CDR3 protein is CSANRQGAPGNYGYTF. In DNA form, the CDR3 reads TGCAGTGCTAACCGACAGGGGGCGCCTGGGAACTATGGCTACACCTTC. This chain connects TRBV20-1 to TRBJ1-2; TRBD1 aligns across 10 bases. Losses at the gene ends were 4 bases for V and 2 bases for J; bases not matched to a gene: 10. Germline V gene sequence: CDR1 DFQATT, CDR2 SNEGSKA (reference sequence). This CDR3 spans 16 amino acids.

This rearrangement joins TRBV5-6 to TRBJ2-7, with 8 bases fitting TRBD1. This CDR3 spans 14 amino acids. J gave up 2 bases and V 4 bases, and 5 bases lay outside the gene matches. The V gene's germline CDR1 is SGHDT and CDR2 YYEEEE. The CDR3 here is CASSRGQGPYEQYF. Written as DNA, the CDR3 is TGTGCCAGCAGCCGCGGACAGGGACCCTACGAGCAGTACTTC.

This sequence joins TRBV30 and TRBJ2-5; D gene uncertain. This CDR3 region has 12 residues. Trimming took off 1 base at V and 3 bases at J, with 6 bases between the two ends. Germline CDR1 is GTSNPN and CDR2 is SVGIG (reference sequence). The CDR3 is CAWSATKETQYF. DNA of the CDR3: TGTGCCTGGAGTGCTACGAAAGAGACCCAGTACTTC.

The chain has TRBV6-5 and TRBJ1-6; 11 positions match TRBD1. The germline V gene has CDR1 MNHEY and CDR2 SVGAGI. Trimming cost V 2 bases and J 2 bases; bases outside gene matches: 5. This CDR3 is built from 18 residues. CDR3 sequence: CASSYQRGQGAYNSPLHF. The CDR3 DNA reads as TGTGCCAGCAGTTACCAGAGGGGACAGGGGGCCTATAATTCACCCCTCCACTTT.

CDR3 nucleotides: TGTGCCAGCAGCCCAGCCCTCAGGGTCACATATCGGAATGAGCAGTTCTTC. The encoded protein is CASSPALRVTYRNEQFF. The chain links TRBV7-2 to TRBJ2-1; D is possibly TRBD1 (5 bases). Germline values: CDR1 SGHTA, CDR2 FQGNSA. This CDR3 is 17 amino acids long. V lost 5 bases, J lost 7 bases, and 24 bases lay in between.

The chain is built from TRBV25-1 and TRBJ2-2, with 9 positions matching TRBD1. Germline V gene data show CDR1 as MGHDK and CDR2 as SYGVNS. V shed 6 bases, J shed 6 bases, and the junction held 11 bases outside the gene matches. The CDR3 sequence is 16 residues long. The CDR3, as DNA: TGTGCCAGCAGACGTTCCGGGACAGGGAATCCCGGGGAGCTGTTTTTT. Its translation: CASRRSGTGNPGELFF. The variable domain in full, completed from reference TRBV25-1 and TRBJ2-2, reads EADIYQTPRYLVIGTGKKITLECSQTMGHDKMYWYQQDPGMELHLIHYSYGVNSTEKGDLSSESTVSRIRTEHFPLTLESARPSHTSQYLCASRRSGTGNPGELFFGEGSRLTVL.

CDR3 amino acids: CSVERSVRTDTQYF. The CDR3 region has the DNA TGCAGCGTTGAGCGGTCTGTTAGGACAGATACGCAGTATTTT. This chain uses TRBV29-1 with TRBJ2-3, with unresolved D. Germline V gene data show CDR1 as SQVTM and CDR2 as ANQGSEA. The CDR3 has 14 amino acids. V was pared by 3 bases and J by 3 bases, with 13 bases between.

The J gene is TRBJ2-4, the V gene TRBV6-2 or TRBV6-3; D not resolved. The CDR3 spans 16 residues. The V gene's germline CDR1 is MNHEY and CDR2 SVGEGT. Trimming stripped 0 bases from V and 0 bases from J, with 9 bases between. The CDR3 loop is CASSYSSLLAKNIQYF. The CDR3 DNA reads as TGTGCCAGCAGTTACTCGAGTCTCCTAGCCAAAAACATTCAGTACTTC.

The chain carries TRBV20-1 and TRBJ2-7; 8 bases align to TRBD2. Trimming cost V 3 bases and J 2 bases; bases outside gene matches: 6. CDR1 is DFQATT and CDR2 is SNEGSKA in the germline V gene (reference sequence). CDR3 size: 14 residues. The CDR3 bases are TGCAGTGCTAGTAGTAGCGGGGAACCCTACGAGCAGTACTTC. Translated: CSASSSGEPYEQYF.

The V and J genes are TRBV29-1 and TRBJ1-5, with 9 bases identical to TRBD1. V gave up 6 bases and J gave up 7 bases; unmatched junction bases: 7. The CDR3 sequence is 13 residues long. CDR1 is SQVTM and CDR2 is ANQGSEA in the germline V gene. CDR3 nucleotides: TGCAGCGTCCTCGGGGGACAGGGCCAGCCCCAGCATTTT. Translated: CSVLGGQGQPQHF.